One and the same sample provided the 31 T cell receptor beta chains below, sequenced in a study of blood T cells in healthy people across ages. Primed by a sample-barcoded 5' primer and a J-beta primer mix, a second PCR proceeded for about 7 to 11 cycles. MiXCR, run by TCRdb on the 5' RACE reads, gives a single entry per CDR3 protein. The table includes approximately 690,000 distinct CDR3 sequences, around 38% detected once. The specimen was blood. The receptors were gathered from a man at least 80 years old in good health.

The chain combines TRBV6-2 or TRBV6-3 with TRBJ2-1; 7 bases fit TRBD2. Trimming removed 2 bases from V and 8 bases from J; junction bases left unmatched: 21. The germline V gene has CDR1 MNHEY and CDR2 SVGEGT. This CDR3 has 19 amino acids. The CDR3 coding sequence is TGTGCCAGCAGTTACGCCCGGCTCTTGCGGGAGTCGGTTAGGGATGAGCAGTTCTTC. It translates to CASSYARLLRESVRDEQFF.

This clonotype has just a few counts. The chain joins TRBV20-1 to TRBJ2-3, with 9 bases aligning to TRBD2. CDR1 is DFQATT and CDR2 is SNEGSKA in the germline V gene (reference sequence). The CDR3 runs 15 residues. V lost 8 bases and J lost 9; bases outside the gene matches: 18. CDR3 amino acids: CSTRGLSGGRGTQYF. CDR3 nucleotides: TGCAGTACTCGAGGCCTGAGCGGGGGGCGCGGAACGCAGTATTTT.

This clonotype was observed a few times. V usage is TRBV20-1 and J usage is TRBJ2-1, with 12 bases identical to TRBD2. The germline V gene encodes CDR1 DFQATT and CDR2 SNEGSKA (reference sequence). Trimming cost V 2 bases and J 6 bases; bases outside gene matches: 14. The length of the CDR3 is 18 residues. CDR3 loop: CSARFGLAGTPSVNEQFF. The CDR3 DNA sequence: TGCAGTGCTAGATTCGGACTAGCGGGAACACCATCTGTCAATGAGCAGTTCTTC.

This clonotype was seen more than once but under ten times. CDR3 loop: CSVDNLKGGGTEAFF. The DNA for the CDR3 is TGCAGCGTTGACAACCTAAAGGGCGGGGGCACTGAAGCTTTCTTT. The rearrangement uses TRBV29-1 and TRBJ1-1; D possibly corresponds to TRBD1 (5 bases). Germline lookup yields CDR1 SQVTM and CDR2 ANQGSEA. Trimming took off 3 bases at V and 4 bases at J, with 18 bases between the two ends. This CDR3 region has 15 residues.

The chain employs TRBV7-2 and TRBJ2-1; D is tentatively TRBD1 or TRBD2 (5 bases each). Trimming cost V 4 bases and J 5 bases, with 15 bases left between them. The CDR3 is 15 amino acids. Germline CDR1 SGHTA, CDR2 FQGNSA. The CDR3 loop reads CASSSTGTHNNEQFF. In nucleotides, the CDR3 is TGTGCCAGCAGCTCGACCGGGACCCACAACAATGAGCAGTTCTTC.

The chain joins TRBV10-1 to TRBJ2-1; 13 bases map to TRBD2. This CDR3 has 20 amino acids. V shed 4 bases and J 4 bases; nucleotides not matched to a gene: 16. CDR1 is WNHNN, CDR2 SYGVQD, per germline (reference sequence). This chain's CDR3 is CASSVGRLAGGNRMYNEQFF. As DNA, the CDR3 is TGCGCCAGCAGTGTCGGAAGACTAGCGGGAGGTAATAGGATGTACAATGAGCAGTTCTTC.

This rearrangement joins TRBV7-2 to TRBJ2-5; D remains unclear. The DNA end favors TRBJ2-7, so the J call may be wrong. Per the germline V gene, CDR1 is SGHTA and CDR2 is FQGNSA. The CDR3 runs to 13 residues. The CDR3 sequence is CASSLALLSEQYF. In DNA form, the CDR3 reads TGTGCCAGCAGCTTAGCCCTCCTCTCCGAGCAGTACTTC.

This clonotype appeared once. The chain recombines TRBV6-1 with TRBJ2-5, with D possibly being TRBD1 (6 bases). The DNA matches TRBJ2-7 better at its end, which makes the J call doubtful. The CDR3 totals 13 residues. Germline CDR1 MNHNS, CDR2 SASEGT. Here the CDR3 reads CASSTGSENEQYF. DNA of the CDR3: TGTGCCAGCTCTACAGGGTCAGAAAACGAGCAGTACTTC.

The CDR3: CSARDSGGVSTEAFF. The CDR3 DNA reads TGCAGTGCTAGAGATTCGGGGGGGGTGAGCACTGAAGCTTTCTTT. The J gene is TRBJ1-1, the V gene TRBV20-1; maybe TRBD1 (5 bases). Trimming left V 0 bases short and J 4 bases short, with 15 bases between. The germline V gene encodes CDR1 DFQATT and CDR2 SNEGSKA (reference sequence). The CDR3 extends over 15 amino acids.

The V call is TRBV7-2, the J call TRBJ2-7; 14 bases map to TRBD2. The CDR3 covers 15 residues. J lost 4 bases, V lost 4 bases, and 3 bases had no gene match. CDR1 and CDR2 (germline): SGHTA, FQGNSA. Written as DNA, the CDR3 is TGTGCCAGCAGCTCCAGACTAGCGGGGGGGTACGAGCAGTACTTC. Amino acids: CASSSRLAGGYEQYF.

The V call is TRBV20-1, the J call TRBJ1-2; D gene unclear. CDR1 is DFQATT, CDR2 SNEGSKA, per germline (reference sequence). With 2 bases removed from V and 6 bases from J, the gap between germline ends came to 7 bases. The CDR3 spans 11 residues. The CDR3 DNA is TGCAGTGCTAGACACAATCATGGCTACACCTTC. As protein: CSARHNHGYTF.

This clonotype was counted at least ten times. The chain recombines TRBV7-2 with TRBJ2-1; a weak D match, TRBD1 (6 bases). Trimming removed 2 bases at V and 1 base at J, with 9 bases between. The CDR3 consists of 15 residues. Germline-derived CDR1 and CDR2 are SGHTA and FQGNSA. CDR3 in DNA: TGTGCCAGCAGCTTACAGGGGAGTTCCTACAATGAGCAGTTCTTC. Amino acids: CASSLQGSSYNEQFF.

V and J are TRBV20-1 and TRBJ2-3, with D perhaps TRBD1 or TRBD2 (6 bases each). Trimming left V 5 bases short and J 4 bases short, with 16 bases between. Germline loops: CDR1 DFQATT, CDR2 SNEGSKA (reference sequence). The length of the CDR3 is 14 residues. CDR3 region: CSAPYRGLADTQYF. As DNA, the CDR3 is TGCAGTGCTCCCTACCGGGGGCTCGCAGATACGCAGTATTTT.

This sequence joins TRBV4-1 and TRBJ2-1; D is unresolved. Per the germline V gene, CDR1 is MGHRA and CDR2 is YSYEKL. Trimming took 1 base from V and 2 from J, leaving 12 bases between them. The CDR3 totals 16 residues. CDR3 residues: CASSQGAGRTYNEQFF. The CDR3 DNA follows: TGCGCCAGCAGCCAAGGGGCAGGACGGACCTACAATGAGCAGTTCTTC.

The chain joins TRBV25-1 to TRBJ2-5, with TRBD1 identical over 12 bases. V was pared by 6 bases and J by 4 bases, with 3 bases of the junction left unmatched. This CDR3 is 14 amino acids long. The germline V gene has CDR1 MGHDK and CDR2 SYGVNS. The CDR3 region has the DNA TGTGCCAGCAGCGCGGGACAGGGGGCAGAGACCCAGTACTTC. Its translation is CASSAGQGAETQYF. Full variable domain (outside the CDR3, taken from reference TRBV25-1 and TRBJ2-5): EADIYQTPRYLVIGTGKKITLECSQTMGHDKMYWYQQDPGMELHLIHYSYGVNSTEKGDLSSESTVSRIRTEHFPLTLESARPSHTSQYLCASSAGQGAETQYFGPGTRLLVL.

This sequence joins TRBV12-3 or TRBV12-4 and TRBJ1-6; D possibly corresponds to TRBD1 (6 bases). V lost 7 bases, J lost 7 bases, and 14 bases lay in between. The CDR3 spans 14 residues. The chain's CDR3 is CASTMRGRNSPLHF. DNA of the CDR3: TGTGCCAGCACAATGCGGGGGCGGAATTCACCCCTCCACTTT.

This rearrangement joins TRBV12-3 or TRBV12-4 to TRBJ2-3, with 9 positions matching TRBD2. V shed 5 bases and J 10 bases; nucleotides not matched to a gene: 7. This CDR3 has 13 amino acids. Here the CDR3 reads CASSAGRGGSQYF. The CDR3 DNA is TGTGCCAGCAGTGCGGGGCGGGGGGGCTCGCAGTATTTT.

The J gene is TRBJ1-1, the V gene TRBV7-2; D perhaps matches TRBD1 (6 bases). The CDR3 runs to 16 residues. V was pared by 1 base and J by 0 bases, with 12 bases between. Germline values: CDR1 SGHTA, CDR2 FQGNSA. The CDR3 DNA sequence: TGTGCCAGCAGCTTAGTGGCGGGGGGCTTGAACACTGAAGCTTTCTTT. Its translation is CASSLVAGGLNTEAFF.

This clonotype was observed at least ten times. The rearrangement uses TRBV6-6 and TRBJ2-5, with TRBD1 matching 8 bases. CDR1 and CDR2 from the germline V gene are MNHNY and SVGAGI (reference sequence). The CDR3 runs 16 residues. J gave up 5 bases and V 2 bases, and 10 bases lay outside the gene matches. This CDR3 reads CASSYPGGAGSETQYF. DNA of the CDR3: TGTGCCAGCAGTTACCCAGGGGGCGCGGGTTCCGAGACCCAGTACTTC.

This chain links TRBV6-1 with TRBJ2-1; 10 bases line up with TRBD1. The CDR3 totals 16 residues. V gave up 6 bases and J gave up 1 base; unmatched junction bases: 6. CDR1 is MNHNS, CDR2 SASEGT, per germline. The CDR3 loop reads CASRARDRGSYNEQFF. CDR3 DNA sequence: TGTGCCAGCAGAGCCCGGGACAGGGGTTCCTACAATGAGCAGTTCTTC.

This rearrangement joins TRBV4-1 to TRBJ2-1, with TRBD2 matching 7 bases. This CDR3 contains 18 residues. Looked up from germline, CDR1 is MGHRA and CDR2 is YSYEKL. V lost 3 bases and J lost 0; bases outside the gene matches: 11. The CDR3: CASSQRELAGNSYNEQFF. The DNA for the CDR3 is TGCGCCAGCAGCCAGCGGGAGTTAGCGGGTAACTCCTACAATGAGCAGTTCTTC.

The chain uses TRBV7-2 and TRBJ1-1; D is ambiguous. The CDR3 is 13 amino acids. CDR1 SGHTA and CDR2 FQGNSA come from the germline V gene. V was shortened by 0 bases and J by 9 bases, with 11 bases between the two germline ends. CDR3: CASSLAVPSQAFF. The CDR3 DNA reads TGTGCCAGCAGCTTAGCAGTCCCTTCACAAGCTTTCTTT.

This clonotype was counted only a few times. The rearrangement links TRBV27 to TRBJ2-5, with TRBD2 as a possible D gene (6 bases). V was trimmed by 8 bases and J by 12 bases, leaving 19 bases between them. The length of the CDR3 is 12 residues. Per the germline V gene, CDR1 is MNHEY and CDR2 is SMNVEV (reference sequence). The CDR3 loop is CASGARSGGEYF. CDR3 nucleotide sequence: TGTGCCAGCGGAGCTAGATCAGGCGGGGAGTACTTC.

This chain links TRBV20-1 with TRBJ1-1, with D uncertain. The CDR3 has 13 amino acids. The V and J ends lost 5 bases and 4 bases respectively, with 14 bases between them. Germline assignment: CDR1 DFQATT and CDR2 SNEGSKA (reference sequence). The CDR3 region is CSAGDMPATEAFF. DNA for the CDR3: TGCAGTGCTGGCGACATGCCGGCCACTGAAGCTTTCTTT.

The V gene is TRBV7-3, the J gene TRBJ2-1; TRBD1 matches 8 bases. CDR1 is SGHTA, CDR2 FQGTGA, per germline. This CDR3 is 15 amino acids long. J lost 2 bases, V lost 0 bases, and 0 bases had no gene match. CDR3 loop: CASSLTRGPYNEQFF. The CDR3 region has the DNA TGTGCCAGCAGCTTAACCAGGGGGCCCTACAATGAGCAGTTCTTC.

The chain has TRBV10-1 and TRBJ2-1; possibly TRBD2 for D (6 bases). From germline, CDR1 is WNHNN and CDR2 SYGVQD (reference sequence). The CDR3 has 17 amino acids. Trimming pared 4 bases from V and 1 base from J, leaving 17 bases between. CDR3 in amino acids: CASSGDRDSDSYNEQFF. The CDR3 region has the DNA TGCGCCAGCAGTGGTGACCGGGACTCGGATTCCTACAATGAGCAGTTCTTC.

The rearrangement joins TRBV20-1 to TRBJ2-1; D might be TRBD2 (6 bases). This CDR3 contains 16 residues. Germline lookup yields CDR1 DFQATT and CDR2 SNEGSKA (reference sequence). V lost 0 bases, J lost 1 base, and 13 bases lay in between. The CDR3 coding sequence is TGCAGTGCTAGAGATCGCGGGGCGCGGTCCTACAATGAGCAGTTCTTC. Translation gives CSARDRGARSYNEQFF.

This clonotype was picked up a small number of times. This chain joins TRBV6-5 and TRBJ2-7; tentative D call: TRBD2 (7 bases). Trimming shortened V by 2 bases and J by 2 bases, and 13 bases separated the two germline ends. The CDR3 sequence is 15 residues long. Per germline, CDR1 MNHEY and CDR2 SVGAGI. This chain's CDR3 is CASSYRSGGPYEQYF. In nucleotides, the CDR3 is TGTGCCAGCAGTTACCGCTCCGGGGGGCCCTACGAGCAGTACTTC.

This clonotype was observed many times. The V call is TRBV20-1, the J call TRBJ1-1, with TRBD1 matching 9 bases. V trimming: 5 bases; J trimming: 0 bases; junction bases outside the gene matches: 10. This CDR3 comprises 16 residues. Germline-derived CDR1 and CDR2 are DFQATT and SNEGSKA (reference sequence). The CDR3 protein is CSAPGQGGYMNTEAFF. The CDR3 bases are TGCAGTGCTCCGGGACAGGGCGGTTACATGAACACTGAAGCTTTCTTT.

V gene TRBV7-2 combines with J gene TRBJ2-4, with TRBD2 as a possible D gene (5 bases). This CDR3 comprises 14 residues. Looked up from germline, CDR1 is SGHTA and CDR2 is FQGNSA. The ends were cut back, 5 bases at V and 13 bases at J, with 21 bases in the middle. CDR3 loop: CASSRTRLTGEQYF. The CDR3 bases are TGTGCCAGCAGCCGGACGCGGCTGACCGGGGAGCAGTACTTC.

The J gene is TRBJ2-7, the V gene TRBV5-4; a weak D match, TRBD2 (6 bases). The CDR3 has 15 residues. V lost 3 bases and J lost 7, with 20 bases in between. CDR1 SGHNT and CDR2 YYREEE come from the germline V gene (reference sequence). As DNA, the CDR3 is TGTGCCAGCAGCTACGCGGGGTCTCAAAAGGGTGAGCAGTACTTC. Protein product: CASSYAGSQKGEQYF.